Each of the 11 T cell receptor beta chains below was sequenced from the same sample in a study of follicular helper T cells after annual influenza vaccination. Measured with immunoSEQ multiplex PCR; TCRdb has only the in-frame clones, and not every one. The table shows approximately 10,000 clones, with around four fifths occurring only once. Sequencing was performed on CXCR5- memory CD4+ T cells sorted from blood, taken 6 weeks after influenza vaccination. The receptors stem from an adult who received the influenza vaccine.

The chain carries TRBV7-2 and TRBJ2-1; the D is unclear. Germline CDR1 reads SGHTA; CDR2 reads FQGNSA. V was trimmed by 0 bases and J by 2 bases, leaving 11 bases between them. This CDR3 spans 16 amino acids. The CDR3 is CASSLAGSTTYNEQFF. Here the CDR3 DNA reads TGTGCCAGCAGCTTAGCCGGGTCCACCACCTACAATGAGCAGTTCTTC. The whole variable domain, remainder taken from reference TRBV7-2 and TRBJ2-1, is GAGVSQSPSNKVTEKGKDVELRCDPISGHTALYWYRQSLGQGLEFLIYFQGNSAPDKSGLPSDRFSAERTGGSVSTLTIQRTQQEDSAVYLCASSLAGSTTYNEQFFGPGTRLTVL.

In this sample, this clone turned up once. The CDR3 DNA reads TGTGCCAGCAGCGTAGATTATGGGACTAGCACCCCTACGCAGTATTTT. Translation: CASSVDYGTSTPTQYF. The chain combines TRBV9 with TRBJ2-3, with TRBD2 matching over 9 bases. In germline, CDR1 is SGDLS, CDR2 YYNGEE. V lost 0 bases to trimming and J lost 8 bases; unmatched junction nucleotides: 10. This CDR3 spans 16 amino acids. Full variable domain (outside the CDR3, taken from reference TRBV9 and TRBJ2-3): DSGVTQTPKHLITATGQRVTLRCSPRSGDLSVYWYQQSLDQGLQFLIQYYNGEERAKGNILERFSAQQFPDLHSELNLSSLELGDSALYFCASSVDYGTSTPTQYFGPGTRLTVL.

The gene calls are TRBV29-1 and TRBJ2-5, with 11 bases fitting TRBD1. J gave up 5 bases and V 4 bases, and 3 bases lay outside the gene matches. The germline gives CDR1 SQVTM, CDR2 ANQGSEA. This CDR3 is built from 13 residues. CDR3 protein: CSVVGTGGETQYF. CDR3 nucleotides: TGCAGCGTTGTCGGGACAGGGGGGGAGACCCAGTACTTC.

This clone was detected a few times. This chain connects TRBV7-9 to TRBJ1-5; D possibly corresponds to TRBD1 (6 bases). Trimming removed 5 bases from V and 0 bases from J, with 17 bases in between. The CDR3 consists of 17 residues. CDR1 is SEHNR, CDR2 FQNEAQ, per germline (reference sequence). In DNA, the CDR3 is TGTGCCAGCAGCCAAGTACTCACAGGGATTAGCAATCAGCCCCAGCATTTT. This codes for CASSQVLTGISNQPQHF. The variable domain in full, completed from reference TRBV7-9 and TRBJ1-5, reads DTGVSQNPRHKITKRGQNVTFRCDPISEHNRLYWYRQTLGQGPEFLTYFQNEAQLEKSRLLSDRFSAERPKGSFSTLEIQRTEQGDSAMYLCASSQVLTGISNQPQHFGDGTRLSIL.

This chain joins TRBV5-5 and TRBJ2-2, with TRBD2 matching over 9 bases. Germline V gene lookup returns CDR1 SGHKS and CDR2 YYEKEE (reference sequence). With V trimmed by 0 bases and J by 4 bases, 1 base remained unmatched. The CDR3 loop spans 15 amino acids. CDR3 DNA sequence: TGTGCCAGCAGCTTGGTGCGGGGGGGCACCGGGGAGCTGTTTTTT. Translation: CASSLVRGGTGELFF.

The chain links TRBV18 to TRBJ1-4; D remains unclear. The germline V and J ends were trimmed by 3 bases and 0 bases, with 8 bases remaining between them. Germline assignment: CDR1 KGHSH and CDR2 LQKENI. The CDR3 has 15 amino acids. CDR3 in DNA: TGTGCCAGCTCACCTTGGACGGCAACTAATGAAAAACTGTTTTTT. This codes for CASSPWTATNEKLFF.

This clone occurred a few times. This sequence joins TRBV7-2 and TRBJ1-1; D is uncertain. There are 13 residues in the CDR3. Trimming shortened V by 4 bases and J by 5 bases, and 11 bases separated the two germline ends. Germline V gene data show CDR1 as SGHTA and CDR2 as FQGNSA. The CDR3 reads CASSSLLRTEAFF. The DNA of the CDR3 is TGTGCCAGCAGCTCCCTATTAAGGACTGAAGCTTTCTTT.

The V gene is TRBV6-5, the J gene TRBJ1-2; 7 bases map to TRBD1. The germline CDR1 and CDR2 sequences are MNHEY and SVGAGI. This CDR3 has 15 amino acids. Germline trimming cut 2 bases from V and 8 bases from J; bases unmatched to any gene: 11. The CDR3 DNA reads TGTGCCAGCAGTTACGGGATAGGGGGCCCTCTCGGCTACACCTTC. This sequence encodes CASSYGIGGPLGYTF.

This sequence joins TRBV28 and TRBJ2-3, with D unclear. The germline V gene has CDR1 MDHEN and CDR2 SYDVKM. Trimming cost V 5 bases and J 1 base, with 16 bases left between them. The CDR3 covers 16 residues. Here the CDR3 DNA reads TGTGCCAGCAGTAAGAGGAGTTTCTCTGGCACAGATACGCAGTATTTT. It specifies CASSKRSFSGTDTQYF.

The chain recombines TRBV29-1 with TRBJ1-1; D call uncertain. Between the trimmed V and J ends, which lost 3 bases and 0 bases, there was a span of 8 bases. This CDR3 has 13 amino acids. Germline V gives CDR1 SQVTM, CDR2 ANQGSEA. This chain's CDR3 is CSVESNMNTEAFF. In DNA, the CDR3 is TGCAGCGTTGAGAGCAACATGAACACTGAAGCTTTCTTT.

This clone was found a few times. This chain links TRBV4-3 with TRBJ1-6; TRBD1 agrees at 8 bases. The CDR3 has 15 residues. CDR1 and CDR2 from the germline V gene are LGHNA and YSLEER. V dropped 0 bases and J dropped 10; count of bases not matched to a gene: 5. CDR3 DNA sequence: TGCGCCAGCAGCCAAGAAGGACAGGGCCTATCACCCCTCCACTTT. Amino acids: CASSQEGQGLSPLHF.